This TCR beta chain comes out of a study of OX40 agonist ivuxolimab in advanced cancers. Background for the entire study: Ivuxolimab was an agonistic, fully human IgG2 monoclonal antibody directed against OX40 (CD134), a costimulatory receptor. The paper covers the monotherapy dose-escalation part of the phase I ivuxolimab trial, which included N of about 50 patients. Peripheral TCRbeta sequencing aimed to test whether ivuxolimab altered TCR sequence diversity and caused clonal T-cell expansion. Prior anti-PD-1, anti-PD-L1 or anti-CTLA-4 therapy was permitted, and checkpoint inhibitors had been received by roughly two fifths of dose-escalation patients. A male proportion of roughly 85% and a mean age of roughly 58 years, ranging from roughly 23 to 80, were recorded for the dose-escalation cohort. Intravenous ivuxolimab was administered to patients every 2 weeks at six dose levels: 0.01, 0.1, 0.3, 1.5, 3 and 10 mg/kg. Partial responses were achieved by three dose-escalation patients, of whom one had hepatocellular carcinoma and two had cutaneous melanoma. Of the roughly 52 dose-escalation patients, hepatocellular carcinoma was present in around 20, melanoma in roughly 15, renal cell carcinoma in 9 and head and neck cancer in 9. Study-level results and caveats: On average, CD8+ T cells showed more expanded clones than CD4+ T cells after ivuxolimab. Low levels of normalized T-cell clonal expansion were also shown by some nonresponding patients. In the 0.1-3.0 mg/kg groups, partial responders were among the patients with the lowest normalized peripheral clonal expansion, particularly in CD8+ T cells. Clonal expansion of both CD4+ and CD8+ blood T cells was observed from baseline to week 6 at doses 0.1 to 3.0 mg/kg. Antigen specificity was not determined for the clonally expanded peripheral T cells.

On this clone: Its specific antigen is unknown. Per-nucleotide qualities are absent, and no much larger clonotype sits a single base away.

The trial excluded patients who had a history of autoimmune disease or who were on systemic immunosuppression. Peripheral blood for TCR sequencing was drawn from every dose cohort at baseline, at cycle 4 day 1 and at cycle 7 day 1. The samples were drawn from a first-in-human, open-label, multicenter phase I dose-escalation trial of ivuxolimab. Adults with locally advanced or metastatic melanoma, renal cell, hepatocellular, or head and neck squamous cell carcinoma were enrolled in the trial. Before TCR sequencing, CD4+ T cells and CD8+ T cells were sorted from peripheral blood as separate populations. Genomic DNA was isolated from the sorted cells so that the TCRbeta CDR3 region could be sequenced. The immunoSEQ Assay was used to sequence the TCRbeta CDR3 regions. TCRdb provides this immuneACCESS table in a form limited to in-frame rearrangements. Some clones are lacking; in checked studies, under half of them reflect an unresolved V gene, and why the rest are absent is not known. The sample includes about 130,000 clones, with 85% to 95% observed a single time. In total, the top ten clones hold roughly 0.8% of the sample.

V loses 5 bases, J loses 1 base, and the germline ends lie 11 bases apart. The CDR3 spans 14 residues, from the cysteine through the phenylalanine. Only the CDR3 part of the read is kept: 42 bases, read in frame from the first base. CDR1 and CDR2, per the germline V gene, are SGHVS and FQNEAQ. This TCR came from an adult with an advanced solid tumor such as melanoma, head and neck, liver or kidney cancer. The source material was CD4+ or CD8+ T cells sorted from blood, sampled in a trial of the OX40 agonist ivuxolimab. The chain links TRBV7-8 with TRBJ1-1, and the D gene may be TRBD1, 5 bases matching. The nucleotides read TGTGCCAGCAGCCCGGGCAGGGCGAACACTGAAGCTTTCTTT. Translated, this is CASSPGRANTEAFF.